Listed below are T cell receptor beta chains from one sample, sequenced in a study of beta chain features in type 1 diabetes. Assay used: immunoSEQ multiplex PCR; TCRdb lists only in-frame clones, some missing. The data hold under 900,000 clones, with roughly 17% observed a single time. The sample taken for sequencing was naive CD4+ T cells from blood. The source is a woman aged 18-29 years in good health. Both conserved end residues are part of each CDR3. The order of the fields is CDR3 length, J gene, V gene, clone size, D gene, CDR3 protein, CDR3 DNA. D genes are given only for firm matches. Clone sizes are given selectively: once, few, many, or a class where the clone is expanded.

length: 17; J: TRBJ2-7; V: TRBV18; size: .; D: .; CDR3: CASSPNSGQQGDYEQYF; DNA: TGTGCCAGCTCACCGAATTCCGGGCAACAAGGGGACTACGAGCAGTACTTC
length: 14; J: TRBJ1-1; V: TRBV11-2; size: once; D: TRBD1; CDR3: CASSVRDRHTEAFF; DNA: TGTGCCAGCAGCGTAAGGGACAGACACACTGAAGCTTTCTTT
length: 13; J: TRBJ2-7; V: TRBV6-5; size: few; D: .; CDR3: CASRLDNSYEQYF; DNA: TGTGCCAGCAGGCTCGACAACTCCTACGAGCAGTACTTC
length: 16; J: TRBJ2-6; V: TRBV7-3; size: .; D: .; CDR3: CASSPGSVSGANVLTF; DNA: TGTGCCAGCAGCCCGGGCTCTGTTTCTGGGGCCAACGTCCTGACTTTC
length: 13; J: TRBJ2-1; V: TRBV7-2; size: few; D: .; CDR3: CASSSSWGNEQFF; DNA: TGTGCCAGCAGCTCGTCATGGGGCAATGAGCAGTTCTTC
length: 16; J: TRBJ2-5; V: TRBV7-2; size: .; D: TRBD2; CDR3: CASSHSGVAGEETQYF; DNA: TGTGCCAGCAGCCATTCGGGTGTTGCGGGAGAAGAGACCCAGTACTTC
length: 15; J: TRBJ2-7; V: TRBV7-2; size: .; D: .; CDR3: CASSDRARGPNEQYF; DNA: TGTGCCAGCAGCGACCGGGCCCGGGGGCCAAACGAGCAGTACTTC
length: 14; J: TRBJ2-5; V: TRBV28; size: .; D: .; CDR3: CASSTPLGPETQYF; DNA: TGTGCCAGCAGTACCCCCCTGGGGCCAGAGACCCAGTACTTC
length: 12; J: TRBJ2-5; V: TRBV10-3; size: few; D: .; CDR3: CAISESQETQYF; DNA: TGTGCCATCAGTGAGTCGCAAGAGACCCAGTACTTC
length: 18; J: TRBJ2-7; V: TRBV7-8; size: few; D: TRBD2; CDR3: CASSLFRVGREKGYEQYF; DNA: TGTGCCAGCAGCTTATTTCGTGTGGGGCGGGAGAAAGGCTACGAGCAGTACTTC
length: 14; J: TRBJ2-7; V: TRBV6-6; size: .; D: .; CDR3: CASHADGQSYEQYF; DNA: TGTGCCAGCCATGCCGATGGACAGTCCTACGAGCAGTACTTC
length: 15; J: TRBJ2-6; V: TRBV9; size: few; D: .; CDR3: CASSVEGSGANVLTF; DNA: TGTGCCAGCAGCGTAGAGGGCTCTGGGGCCAACGTCCTGACTTTC
length: 18; J: TRBJ2-2; V: TRBV19; size: few; D: TRBD2; CDR3: CASSIGSLLADRTGELFF; DNA: TGTGCCAGTAGTATTGGTTCCCTACTAGCGGATCGCACCGGGGAGCTGTTTTTT
length: 19; J: TRBJ1-2; V: TRBV21-1; size: .; D: .; CDR3: CASSKDPGPGREGNYGYTF; DNA: TGTGCCAGCAGCAAAGATCCGGGGCCCGGCAGGGAAGGGAACTATGGCTACACCTTC
length: 14; J: TRBJ2-3; V: TRBV7-8; size: few; D: TRBD1; CDR3: CASSKDRESDTQYF; DNA: TGTGCCAGCAGCAAAGACAGGGAGTCAGATACGCAGTATTTT
length: 13; J: TRBJ2-5; V: TRBV28; size: few; D: .; CDR3: CASSTSGGETQYF; DNA: TGTGCCAGCAGTACTAGTGGGGGGGAGACCCAGTACTTC
length: 18; J: TRBJ2-2; V: TRBV7-8; size: .; D: .; CDR3: CASSPTGYGAGNTGELFF; DNA: TGTGCCAGCAGCCCCACGGGTTACGGCGCGGGGAACACCGGGGAGCTGTTTTTT
length: 17; J: TRBJ2-2; V: TRBV7-6; size: .; D: .; CDR3: CASSLAHPQGYSGELFF; DNA: TGTGCCAGCAGCTTAGCCCATCCGCAGGGGTATTCCGGGGAGCTGTTTTTT